These 18 T cell receptor beta chains came from one sample sequenced in a study of response to subunit inactivated influenza vaccine. TCRdb re-called the RT-PCR reads with MiXCR, one entry per CDR3 protein. The sample records hundreds of thousands of distinct CDR3 sequences, about a fifth being singletons. The sample was PBMCs from blood, taken roughly 5 days after vaccination. The receptors here all came from a middle-aged man who received an inactivated influenza vaccine.

The table lists this clonotype with many counts. The V gene is TRBV20-1, the J gene TRBJ1-2, with 8 bases fitting TRBD1. The CDR3 spans 13 residues. The V gene end was trimmed by 4 bases and the J gene end by 5 bases; junction bases not matched to a gene: 6. CDR1 and CDR2 from the germline V gene are DFQATT and SNEGSKA (reference sequence). The CDR3 nucleotides read TGCAGTGCTACCCGGACAGGGAATTATGGCTACACCTTC. It is translated as CSATRTGNYGYTF.

At least ten counts were recorded for this clonotype. The V and J genes are TRBV20-1 and TRBJ2-3; D unresolved. Trimming stripped 7 bases from V and 2 bases from J, with 19 bases between. CDR3 length: 15 residues. Germline V gives CDR1 DFQATT, CDR2 SNEGSKA (reference sequence). The CDR3 region has the DNA TGCAGTGTTCCAAGACTGGGCCTAAACACAGATACGCAGTATTTT. This codes for CSVPRLGLNTDTQYF.

The rearrangement joins TRBV20-1 to TRBJ1-4; a weak D match, TRBD1 (5 bases). Per the germline V gene, CDR1 is DFQATT and CDR2 is SNEGSKA (reference sequence). V was trimmed by 1 base and J by 6 bases, leaving 9 bases between them. The length of the CDR3 is 13 residues. CDR3 in DNA: TGCAGTGCTAGAGTAGGGGCGTATGAAAAACTGTTTTTT. It codes for CSARVGAYEKLFF.

The V call is TRBV5-1, the J call TRBJ2-5; 11 nucleotides line up with TRBD1. J gave up 5 bases and V 4 bases, and 10 bases lay outside the gene matches. The V gene's germline CDR1 is SGHRS and CDR2 YFSETQ. This CDR3 region has 16 residues. Here the CDR3 reads CASSVGQGADRETQYF. The CDR3 nucleotides read TGCGCCAGCAGCGTTGGACAGGGGGCGGATCGGGAGACCCAGTACTTC.

The chain links TRBV7-8 to TRBJ2-1; no reliable D call. This CDR3 region has 15 residues. Germline CDR1 is SGHVS and CDR2 is FQNEAQ. The V and J ends lost 5 bases and 4 bases respectively, with 15 bases between them. DNA for the CDR3: TGTGCCAGCAGCCCATCTCGTTTGGGGTACAATGAGCAGTTCTTC. Residues: CASSPSRLGYNEQFF.

This clonotype was detected ten times or more. The V call is TRBV12-3 or TRBV12-4, the J call TRBJ2-3; D remains ambiguous. The germline V and J ends were trimmed by 6 bases and 3 bases, with 4 bases remaining between them. The CDR3 loop spans 11 amino acids. This chain's CDR3 is CASRLTDTQYF. The CDR3 region has the DNA TGTGCCAGCAGGTTAACAGATACGCAGTATTTT.

This clonotype came up a few times. The rearrangement links TRBV15 to TRBJ2-5, with TRBD1 identical over 7 bases. Germline CDR1 LNHNV, CDR2 YYDKDF (reference sequence). The CDR3 loop spans 14 amino acids. The V and J ends lost 0 bases and 5 bases, in that order; junction bases with no gene match: 3. CDR3 nucleotide sequence: TGTGCCACCAGCAGAGAGGGACAGTATGAGACCCAGTACTTC. Amino acid sequence: CATSREGQYETQYF.

The chain is built from TRBV20-1 and TRBJ2-5; TRBD2 is a possible D gene (5 bases). Germline V lookup: CDR1 DFQATT, CDR2 SNEGSKA (reference sequence). V lost 5 bases to trimming and J lost 7 bases, with 8 bases between them. The CDR3 length is 10 residues. Here the CDR3 reads CSARSGTQYF. The CDR3 region has the DNA TGCAGTGCTCGCAGCGGGACCCAGTACTTC.

This clonotype occurred once. The gene calls are TRBV2 and TRBJ2-7; 8 nucleotides line up with TRBD1. The length of the CDR3 is 14 residues. With V trimmed by 4 bases and J by 2 bases, 4 bases remained unmatched. The germline V gene has CDR1 SNHLY and CDR2 FYNNEI. The CDR3 loop is CASSARTGTYEQYF. Written as DNA, the CDR3 is TGTGCCAGCAGTGCCCGGACAGGGACCTACGAGCAGTACTTC. The complete variable domain, with remaining parts taken from reference TRBV2 and TRBJ2-7, reads EPEVTQTPSHQVTQMGQEVILRCVPISNHLYFYWYRQILGQKVEFLVSFYNNEISEKSEIFDDQFSVERPDGSNFTLKIRSTKLEDSAMYFCASSARTGTYEQYFGPGTRLTVT.

The chain carries TRBV7-6 and TRBJ2-5; possibly TRBD1 for D (6 bases). V lost 1 base and J lost 5, with 17 bases in between. The CDR3 spans 16 residues. Germline V gene data show CDR1 as SGHVS and CDR2 as FNYEAQ. The CDR3 nucleotides read TGTGCCAGCAGCTTAGTGAGAGAGCAGGGGAAGGAGACCCAGTACTTC. Its protein is CASSLVREQGKETQYF.

The chain carries TRBV7-6 and TRBJ2-2; D gene unclear. This CDR3 is built from 15 residues. Per germline, CDR1 SGHVS and CDR2 FNYEAQ. V lost 5 bases, J lost 3 bases, and 13 bases lay in between. The CDR3 DNA is TGTGCCAGCAGCCCTAACAATGCGGACACCGGGGAGCTGTTTTTT. It yields the protein CASSPNNADTGELFF.

V and J are TRBV11-2 and TRBJ2-1; D is undetermined. CDR3 length: 12 amino acids. Trimming removed 5 bases at V and 6 bases at J, with 8 bases between. Per germline, CDR1 SGHAT and CDR2 FQNNGV. CDR3 loop: CASSIPFNEQFF. The CDR3, as DNA: TGTGCCAGCAGCATACCATTCAATGAGCAGTTCTTC.

The V and J genes are TRBV24-1 and TRBJ2-4; D is possibly TRBD1 (5 bases). The CDR3 sequence is 14 residues long. CDR1 KGHDR and CDR2 SFDVKD come from the germline V gene. Trimming took 3 bases from V and 0 from J, leaving 5 bases between them. The CDR3 nucleotides are TGTGCCACCAGTGATAGGGGAGCCAAAAACATTCAGTACTTC. This codes for CATSDRGAKNIQYF.

This clonotype was picked up a small number of times. The chain couples TRBV6-4 to TRBJ2-1, with D possibly being TRBD1 (5 bases). Trimming removed 6 bases from V and 0 bases from J, with 12 bases in between. The germline gives CDR1 MRHNA, CDR2 SNTAGT. The CDR3 loop spans 15 amino acids. CDR3 DNA: TGTGCCAGCAGATCGACAGCTTACTCCTACAATGAGCAGTTCTTC. Its translation: CASRSTAYSYNEQFF.

A few counts support this clonotype. The rearrangement joins TRBV6-2 or TRBV6-3 to TRBJ2-2; D is unclear. Germline V gene sequence: CDR1 MNHEY, CDR2 SVGEGT. The CDR3 loop spans 12 amino acids. V was shortened by 7 bases and J by 7 bases, with 10 bases between the two germline ends. The CDR3 loop is CASTHLGGELFF. For the CDR3, the DNA is TGTGCCAGCACCCACTTAGGCGGGGAGCTGTTTTTT.

The chain carries TRBV15 and TRBJ2-6; 8 bases align to TRBD2. V gave up 8 bases and J gave up 0 bases; unmatched junction bases: 6. This CDR3 is built from 16 residues. CDR1 is LNHNV and CDR2 is YYDKDF in the germline V gene (reference sequence). The CDR3 region has the DNA TGTGCCACCGGGCGGGGGGCGAACTCTGGGGCCAACGTCCTGACTTTC. Translation gives CATGRGANSGANVLTF.

The V call is TRBV29-1, the J call TRBJ2-5, with 9 bases that match TRBD1. Losses at the gene ends were 6 bases for V and 5 bases for J; bases not matched to a gene: 7. CDR3 size: 13 residues. Germline V gene sequence: CDR1 SQVTM, CDR2 ANQGSEA. CDR3 sequence (DNA): TGCAGCGTAGAACAGGGGGCGTGGGAGACCCAGTACTTC. Translating it yields CSVEQGAWETQYF. The whole variable domain, filled in from reference TRBV29-1 and TRBJ2-5, reads SAVISQKPSRDICQRGTSLTIQCQVDSQVTMMFWYRQQPGQSLTLIATANQGSEATYESGFVIDKFPISRPNLTFSTLTVSNMSPEDSSIYLCSVEQGAWETQYFGPGTRLLVL.

The chain is built from TRBV6-5 and TRBJ2-7, with a possible D match to TRBD1 (6 bases). V was pared by 4 bases and J by 6 bases, with 16 bases between. Germline lookup yields CDR1 MNHEY and CDR2 SVGAGI. There are 14 residues in the CDR3. The CDR3 nucleotides read TGTGCCAGCAGTTTAGGGGGATCCTCCCTCGAGCAGTACTTC. Protein: CASSLGGSSLEQYF.